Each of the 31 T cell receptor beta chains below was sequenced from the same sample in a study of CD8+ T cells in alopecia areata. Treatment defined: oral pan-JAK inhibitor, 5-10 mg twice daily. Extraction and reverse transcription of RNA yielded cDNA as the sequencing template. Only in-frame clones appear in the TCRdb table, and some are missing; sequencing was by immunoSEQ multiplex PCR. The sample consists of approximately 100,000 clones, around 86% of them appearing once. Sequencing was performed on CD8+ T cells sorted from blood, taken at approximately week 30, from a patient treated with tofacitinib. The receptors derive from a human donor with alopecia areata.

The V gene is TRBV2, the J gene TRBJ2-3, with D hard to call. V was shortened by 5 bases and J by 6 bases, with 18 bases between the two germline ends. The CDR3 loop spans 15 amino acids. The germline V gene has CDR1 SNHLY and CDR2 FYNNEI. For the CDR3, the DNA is TGTGCCAGCAGTTACGGGCTCCACTGGTCGGATACGCAGTATTTT. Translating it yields CASSYGLHWSDTQYF.

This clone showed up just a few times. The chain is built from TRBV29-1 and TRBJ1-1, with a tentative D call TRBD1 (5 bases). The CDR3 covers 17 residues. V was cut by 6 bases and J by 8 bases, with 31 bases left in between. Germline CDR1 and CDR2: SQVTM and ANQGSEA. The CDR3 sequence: CSVLNPRRPGRGKEAFF. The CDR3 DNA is TGCAGCGTCTTAAACCCTCGACGGCCCGGGAGGGGTAAAGAAGCTTTCTTT.

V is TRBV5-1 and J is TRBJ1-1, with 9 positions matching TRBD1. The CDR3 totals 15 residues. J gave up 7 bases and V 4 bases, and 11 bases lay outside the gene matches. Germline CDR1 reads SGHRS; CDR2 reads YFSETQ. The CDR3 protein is CASSRGTGRALEAFF. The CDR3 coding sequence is TGCGCCAGCAGCCGGGGGACAGGGAGGGCTCTTGAAGCTTTCTTT.

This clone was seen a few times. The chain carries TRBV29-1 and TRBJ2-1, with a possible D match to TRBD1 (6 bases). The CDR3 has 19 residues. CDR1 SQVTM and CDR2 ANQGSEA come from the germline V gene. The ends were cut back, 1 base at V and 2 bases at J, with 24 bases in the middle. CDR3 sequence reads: CSVEVRANSSRGTYNEQFF. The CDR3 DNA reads TGCAGCGTTGAAGTACGCGCGAACTCTTCCAGGGGAACCTACAATGAGCAGTTCTTC.

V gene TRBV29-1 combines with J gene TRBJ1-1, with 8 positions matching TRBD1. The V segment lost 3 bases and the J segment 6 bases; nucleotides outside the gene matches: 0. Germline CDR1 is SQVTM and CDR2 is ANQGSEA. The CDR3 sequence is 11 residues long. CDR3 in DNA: TGCAGCGTTGAGACAGGGGCTGAAGCTTTCTTT. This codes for CSVETGAEAFF.

CDR3 DNA sequence: TGCGCCAGCAGCCAAGCCGCTGTTTACGAGCAGTACTTC. Its translation: CASSQAAVYEQYF. The rearrangement links TRBV4-1 to TRBJ2-5, with D uncertain. With the DNA end fitting TRBJ2-7 better, the J assignment may be wrong. The CDR3 has 13 amino acids. Germline V gene sequence: CDR1 MGHRA, CDR2 YSYEKL.

Here the CDR3 reads CASSLRQGYYEQYF. CDR3 nucleotide sequence: TGCGCCAGCAGCCTCCGACAGGGCTACTACGAGCAGTACTTC. The gene calls are TRBV5-1 and TRBJ2-7; 7 bases agree with TRBD1. The junction had 7 bases not matched to a gene; V was cut back by 4 bases and J by 3 bases. CDR3 length equals 14 residues. CDR1 and CDR2 from the germline V gene are SGHRS and YFSETQ.

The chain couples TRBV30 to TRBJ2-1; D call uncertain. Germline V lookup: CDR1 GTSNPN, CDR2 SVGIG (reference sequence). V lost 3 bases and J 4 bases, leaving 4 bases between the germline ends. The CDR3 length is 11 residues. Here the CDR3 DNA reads TGTGCCTGGAGACTATACAATGAGCAGTTCTTC. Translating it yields CAWRLYNEQFF.

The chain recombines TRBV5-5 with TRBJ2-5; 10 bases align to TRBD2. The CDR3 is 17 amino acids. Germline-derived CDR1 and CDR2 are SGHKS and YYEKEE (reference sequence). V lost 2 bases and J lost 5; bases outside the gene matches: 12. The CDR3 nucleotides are TGTGCCAGCAGCTTTGGTTGGCTAGCGGGAGTGATGGAGACCCAGTACTTC. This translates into CASSFGWLAGVMETQYF.

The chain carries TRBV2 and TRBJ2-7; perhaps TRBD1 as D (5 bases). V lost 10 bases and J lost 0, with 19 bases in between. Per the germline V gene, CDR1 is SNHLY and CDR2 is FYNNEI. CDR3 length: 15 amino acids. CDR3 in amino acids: CATNRQSLSSYEQYF. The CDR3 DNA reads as TGTGCCACCAACCGACAGAGCCTTTCCTCCTACGAGCAGTACTTC.

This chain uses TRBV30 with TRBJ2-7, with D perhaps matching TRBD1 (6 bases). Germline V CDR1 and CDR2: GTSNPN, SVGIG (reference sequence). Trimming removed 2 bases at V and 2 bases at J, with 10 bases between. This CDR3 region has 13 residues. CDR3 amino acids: CAWSKGETYEQYF. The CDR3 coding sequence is TGTGCCTGGAGTAAGGGGGAGACCTACGAGCAGTACTTC.

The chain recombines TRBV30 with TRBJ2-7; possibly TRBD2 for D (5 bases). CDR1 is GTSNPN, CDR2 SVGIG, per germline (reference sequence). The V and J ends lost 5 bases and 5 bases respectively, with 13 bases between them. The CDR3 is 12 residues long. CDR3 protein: CAWSNQRDEQYF. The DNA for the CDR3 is TGTGCCTGGTCAAACCAGAGGGACGAGCAGTACTTC. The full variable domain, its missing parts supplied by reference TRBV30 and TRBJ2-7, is SQTIHQWPATLVQPVGSPLSLECTVEGTSNPNLYWYRQAAGRGLQLLFYSVGIGQISSEVPQNLSASRPQDRQFILSSKKLLLSDSGFYLCAWSNQRDEQYFGPGTRLTVT.

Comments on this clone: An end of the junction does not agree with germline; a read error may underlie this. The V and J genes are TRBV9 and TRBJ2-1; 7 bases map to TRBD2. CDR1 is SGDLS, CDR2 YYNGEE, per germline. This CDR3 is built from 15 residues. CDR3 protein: CASSATGTTYDEQFF. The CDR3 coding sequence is TGTGCCAGCAGCGCGACCGGGACTACCTACGATGAGCAGTTCTTC.

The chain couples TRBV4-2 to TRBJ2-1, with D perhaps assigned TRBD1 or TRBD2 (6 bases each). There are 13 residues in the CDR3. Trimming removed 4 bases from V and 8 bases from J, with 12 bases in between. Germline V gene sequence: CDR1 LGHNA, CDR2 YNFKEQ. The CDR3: CASSRGGGDEQFF. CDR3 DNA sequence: TGTGCCAGCAGCCGTGGAGGGGGAGATGAGCAGTTCTTC.

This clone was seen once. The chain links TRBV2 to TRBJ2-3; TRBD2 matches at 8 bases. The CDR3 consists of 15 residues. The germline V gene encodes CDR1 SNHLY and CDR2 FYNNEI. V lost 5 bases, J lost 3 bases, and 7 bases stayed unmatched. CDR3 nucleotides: TGTGCCAGCAGTATTAGCGGGGAGGGGACAGATACGCAGTATTTT. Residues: CASSISGEGTDTQYF.

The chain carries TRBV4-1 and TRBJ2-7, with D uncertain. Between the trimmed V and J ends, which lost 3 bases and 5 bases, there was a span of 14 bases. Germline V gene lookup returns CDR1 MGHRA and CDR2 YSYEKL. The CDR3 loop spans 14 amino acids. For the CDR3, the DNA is TGCGCCAGCAGCCACCCCGGAGAAACTGACGAGCAGTACTTC. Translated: CASSHPGETDEQYF.

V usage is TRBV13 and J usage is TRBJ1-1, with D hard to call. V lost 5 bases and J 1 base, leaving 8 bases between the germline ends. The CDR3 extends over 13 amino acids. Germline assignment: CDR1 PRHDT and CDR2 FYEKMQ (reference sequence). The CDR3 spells CASSLDGNTEAFF. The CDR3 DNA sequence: TGTGCCAGCAGCCTTGACGGGAACACTGAAGCTTTCTTT.

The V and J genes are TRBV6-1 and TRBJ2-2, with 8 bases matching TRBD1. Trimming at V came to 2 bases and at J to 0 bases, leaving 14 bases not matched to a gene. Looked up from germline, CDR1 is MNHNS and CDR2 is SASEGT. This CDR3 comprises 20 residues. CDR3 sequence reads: CASSEQGAYPSLTNTGELFF. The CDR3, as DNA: TGTGCCAGCAGTGAACAGGGGGCATACCCCTCCCTTACGAACACCGGGGAGCTGTTTTTT.

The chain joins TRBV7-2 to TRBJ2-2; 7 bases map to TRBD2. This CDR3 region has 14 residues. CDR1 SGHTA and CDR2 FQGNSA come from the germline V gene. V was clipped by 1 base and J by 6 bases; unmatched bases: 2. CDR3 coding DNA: TGTGCCAGCAGCTTAGAAGGGAGGGCCGGGGAGCTGTTTTTT. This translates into CASSLEGRAGELFF. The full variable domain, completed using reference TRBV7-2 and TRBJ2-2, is GAGVSQSPSNKVTEKGKDVELRCDPISGHTALYWYRQSLGQGLEFLIYFQGNSAPDKSGLPSDRFSAERTGGSVSTLTIQRTQQEDSAVYLCASSLEGRAGELFFGEGSRLTVL.

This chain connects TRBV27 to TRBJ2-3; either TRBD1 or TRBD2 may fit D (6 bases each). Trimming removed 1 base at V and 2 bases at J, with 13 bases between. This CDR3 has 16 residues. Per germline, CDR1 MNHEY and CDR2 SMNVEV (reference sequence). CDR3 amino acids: CASSLLGGTITDTQYF. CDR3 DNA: TGTGCCAGCAGTTTATTAGGGGGGACCATCACAGATACGCAGTATTTT.

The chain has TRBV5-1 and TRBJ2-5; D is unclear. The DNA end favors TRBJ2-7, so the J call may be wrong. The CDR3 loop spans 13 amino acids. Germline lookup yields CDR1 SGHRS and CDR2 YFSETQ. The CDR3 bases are TGCGCCAGCAGCCTACGAATCGGCGGCGAGCAGTACTTC. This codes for CASSLRIGGEQYF.

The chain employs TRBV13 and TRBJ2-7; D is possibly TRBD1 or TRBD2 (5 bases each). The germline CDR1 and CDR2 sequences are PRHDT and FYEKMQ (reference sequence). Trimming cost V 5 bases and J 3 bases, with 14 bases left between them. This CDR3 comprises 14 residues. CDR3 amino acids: CASSPRDGDYEQYF. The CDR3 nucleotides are TGTGCCAGCAGCCCCCGGGACGGCGACTACGAGCAGTACTTC. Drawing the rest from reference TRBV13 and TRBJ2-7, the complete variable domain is AAGVIQSPRHLIKEKRETATLKCYPIPRHDTVYWYQQGPGQDPQFLISFYEKMQSDKGSIPDRFSAQQFSDYHSELNMSSLELGDSALYFCASSPRDGDYEQYFGPGTRLTVT.

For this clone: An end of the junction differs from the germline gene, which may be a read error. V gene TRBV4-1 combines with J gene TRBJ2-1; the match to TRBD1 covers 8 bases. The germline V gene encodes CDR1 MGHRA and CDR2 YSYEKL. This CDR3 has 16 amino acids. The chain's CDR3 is CAGSPQPGQEVDEQFF. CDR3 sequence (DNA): TGCGCCGGCAGCCCACAGCCGGGACAGGAGGTCGATGAGCAGTTCTTC.

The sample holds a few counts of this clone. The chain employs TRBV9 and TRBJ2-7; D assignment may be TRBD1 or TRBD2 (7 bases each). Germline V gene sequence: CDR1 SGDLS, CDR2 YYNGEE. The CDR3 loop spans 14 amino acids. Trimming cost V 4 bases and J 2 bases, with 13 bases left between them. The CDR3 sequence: CASSPGGETYEQYF. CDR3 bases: TGTGCCAGCAGCCCAGGGGGGGAAACCTACGAGCAGTACTTC.

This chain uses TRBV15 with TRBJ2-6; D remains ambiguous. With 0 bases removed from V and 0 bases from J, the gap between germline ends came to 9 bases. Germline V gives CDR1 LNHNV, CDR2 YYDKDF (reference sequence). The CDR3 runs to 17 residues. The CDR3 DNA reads TGTGCCACCAGCAGAGATCGGCCGGGCTCTGGGGCCAACGTCCTGACTTTC. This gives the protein CATSRDRPGSGANVLTF.

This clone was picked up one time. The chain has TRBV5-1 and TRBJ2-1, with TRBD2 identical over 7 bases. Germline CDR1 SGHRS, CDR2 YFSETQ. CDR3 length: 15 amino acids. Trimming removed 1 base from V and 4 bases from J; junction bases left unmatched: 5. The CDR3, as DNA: TGCGCCAGCAGCTTGTCTAGCGGCGGTTACAATGAGCAGTTCTTC. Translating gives CASSLSSGGYNEQFF.

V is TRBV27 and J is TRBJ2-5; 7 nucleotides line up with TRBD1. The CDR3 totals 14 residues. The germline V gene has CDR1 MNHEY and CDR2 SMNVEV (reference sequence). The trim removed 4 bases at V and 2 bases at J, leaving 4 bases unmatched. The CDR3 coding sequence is TGTGCCAGCAGTTCCGGACAGGAGCAAGAGACCCAGTACTTC. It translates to CASSSGQEQETQYF.

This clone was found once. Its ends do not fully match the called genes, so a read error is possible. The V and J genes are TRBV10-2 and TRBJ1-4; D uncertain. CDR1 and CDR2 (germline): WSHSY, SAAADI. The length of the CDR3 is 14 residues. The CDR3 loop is CASSEDTTNGKLFF. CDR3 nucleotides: TGCGCCAGCAGTGAGGATACAACTAATGGAAAACTGTTTTTT.

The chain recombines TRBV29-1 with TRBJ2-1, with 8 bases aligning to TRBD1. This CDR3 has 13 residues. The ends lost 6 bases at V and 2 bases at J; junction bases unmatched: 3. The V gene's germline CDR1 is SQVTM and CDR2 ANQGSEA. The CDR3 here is CSVGQATYNEQFF. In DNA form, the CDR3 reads TGCAGCGTGGGACAGGCCACCTACAATGAGCAGTTCTTC.

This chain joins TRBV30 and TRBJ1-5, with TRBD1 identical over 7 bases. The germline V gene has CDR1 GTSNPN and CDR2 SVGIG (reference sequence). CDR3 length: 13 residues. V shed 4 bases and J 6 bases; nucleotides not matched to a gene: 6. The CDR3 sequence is CAWKGAGAQPQHF. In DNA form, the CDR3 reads TGTGCCTGGAAGGGGGCAGGGGCTCAGCCCCAGCATTTT.

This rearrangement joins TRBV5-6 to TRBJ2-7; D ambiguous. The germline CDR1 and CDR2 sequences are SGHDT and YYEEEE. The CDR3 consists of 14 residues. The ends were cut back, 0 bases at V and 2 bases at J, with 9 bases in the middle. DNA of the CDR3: TGTGCCAGCAGCTTGGGGGCAGGACCCTACGAGCAGTACTTC. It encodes CASSLGAGPYEQYF.